This T cell receptor beta chain emerged from a study of CD4 T cells in relation to SARS-CoV-2 and coronaviruses. Study information: Negative control cultures got HIV-1 Nef peptides or no peptide. The HLA restriction of the shared crossreactive spike epitopes was mapped. Study-wide results and limits: Crossreactive clones expanded significantly less to SARS-CoV-2 than monoreactive clones.

TCRdb keeps only in-frame clones here, not all; method: immunoSEQ multiplex PCR. Found here are tens of thousands of clones, just under 75% of them singletons; the top ten hold about a fifth. This clone showed up just once. As yet, its antigen is unknown. Unexposed donor CD4+ T cells date from about 2011-2018, before the COVID-19 pandemic. After around nine days of culture, CD4+ T cells were isolated. This CDR3 is built from 15 residues. What was sequenced was CD4+ T cells from PBMCs, cultured in vitro. The sequence derives from a human donor in good health. V gene TRBV21-1 combines with J gene TRBJ2-1; no DNA check was done on the table's D call, TRBD2. TRBV21-1 is tagged as a pseudogene. The CDR3 DNA reads TGTGCCAGCAGCAACTCCAGCGGGAGAGGCAATGAGCAGTTCTTC. Translation gives CASSNSSGRGNEQFF.